This TCR beta chain was profiled in a study of identical twins. From germline, CDR1 is LNHNV and CDR2 YYDKDF (reference sequence). Trimming removed 3 bases from V and 2 bases from J; junction bases left unmatched: 2. The CDR3 consists of 14 residues. This clonotype appeared a few times. A single record per CDR3 protein comes from TCRdb applying MiXCR to the 5' RACE reads. The sample consists of roughly 770,000 distinct CDR3 sequences, about 20% of them appearing once. This sample also appeared in a second study, on T cells expressing NK-cell markers. That paper notes: Seven of the eight sequenced donors were classified as HCMV-seropositive, and one was classified as seronegative. Dominant NKG2C+ clonotypes made up about 1.0-7.5% of CD8+ T cells in several donors.

This receptor was taken from a woman in her late teens or twenties in good health. The sequenced sample consisted of PBMCs. V and J are TRBV15 and TRBJ2-3; 7 positions match TRBD2. The CDR3 region is CATSRGGVTDTQYF. CDR3 coding DNA: TGTGCCACCAGCAGGGGGGGGGTCACAGATACGCAGTATTTT.